This T cell receptor beta chain was documented in a study of cytomegalovirus exposure and HLA in healthy donors. Study-level background: The same platform was used for the roughly 120 validation repertoires and the roughly 720 first-cohort repertoires, a later analysis reported.

General study findings and limits: Through in vitro validation, three CMV-associated chains were shown to be specific for CMV antigens. According to a later analysis, TCR clusters from the first cohort tended to co-occur in the 120 or so validation repertoires. Altogether, about 160 TCR beta chains were recorded as cytomegalovirus-associated.

The table came from immunoSEQ multiplex PCR; TCRdb's copy has only in-frame clones and leaves some out. This table holds 150,000 to 200,000 clones, approximately 86% found once. The length of the CDR3 is 16 residues. V dropped 3 bases and J dropped 6; count of bases not matched to a gene: 10. The germline CDR1 and CDR2 sequences are ENHRY and SYGVKD. A note on this clone: Its antigen remains unidentified.

The sequence derives from a man aged 30 to 39 in good health and CMV-seropositive. The chain has TRBV10-3 and TRBJ2-3; TRBD2 aligns across 9 bases. Material for sequencing was PBMCs. The CDR3, as DNA: TGTGCCATCAGTGAACCCCCCCCAGCGGGGGGTGATACGCAGTATTTT. Protein sequence: CAISEPPPAGGDTQYF.